The T cell receptor (beta chain) described here comes from a study of tumor-infiltrating lymphocytes in localized non-small cell lung cancer. Study results and caveats: No T-cell fraction difference was seen between IM1 and IM2 tumors.

Note on this clone: No antigen is known for it.

Profiled with immunoSEQ multiplex PCR; TCRdb holds only in-frame clones, not every one. The sample yields 7,000 or so clones, 74% seen once. The sequenced sample was uninvolved lung tissue not adjacent to the tumor. The receptor comes from a human donor with non-small cell lung cancer.

The CDR3 nucleotides are TGTGCCACCTCCGCGGGTGGAGCTTTCTTT. This gives the protein CATSAGGAFF. This rearrangement joins TRBV19 to TRBJ1-1; no firm D call. V dropped 10 bases and J dropped 10 bases, with 13 bases sitting between them. Germline CDR1 is LNHDA and CDR2 is SQIVND (reference sequence). The CDR3 extends over 10 amino acids.